The 13 T cell receptor beta chains below come from one sample, sequenced in a study of cytomegalovirus exposure and HLA in healthy donors. Both 60 Vbeta primers and 13 Jbeta primers went into the PCR. The table came from immunoSEQ multiplex PCR; TCRdb's copy has only in-frame clones and leaves some out. The sample shows some 180,000 clones, about four fifths of them seen only once. Sequencing input: PBMCs. The receptors originated from a young woman in good health and CMV-seronegative.

The chain couples TRBV7-3 to TRBJ1-6; weak D call: TRBD1 (6 bases). Germline V gene sequence: CDR1 SGHTA, CDR2 FQGTGA. Trimming stripped 2 bases from V and 8 bases from J, with 22 bases between. CDR3 length equals 18 residues. The CDR3 loop is CASSLSRRGGGFDSPLHF. In DNA form, the CDR3 reads TGTGCCAGCAGCTTATCACGGCGGGGAGGGGGTTTCGATTCACCCCTCCACTTT.

The rearrangement joins TRBV2 to TRBJ1-5; 8 nucleotides align to TRBD1. CDR3 length equals 15 residues. CDR1 and CDR2 (germline): SNHLY, FYNNEI. V trimming: 3 bases; J trimming: 4 bases; junction bases outside the gene matches: 5. CDR3 region: CASSETGEWNQPQHF. In nucleotides, the CDR3 is TGTGCCAGCAGTGAGACAGGGGAATGGAATCAGCCCCAGCATTTT.

J is TRBJ2-7 and V is TRBV10-1; TRBD2 agrees at 10 bases. This CDR3 contains 15 residues. CDR1 is WNHNN and CDR2 is SYGVQD in the germline V gene (reference sequence). Trimming took 6 bases from V and 5 from J; bases not matched to a gene: 10. CDR3 bases: TGCGCCAGCAGCTCTCCGGGACTAGCGAAACACGAGCAGTACTTC. Amino acid sequence: CASSSPGLAKHEQYF.

The chain uses TRBV5-6 and TRBJ2-1, with 10 bases fitting TRBD2. This CDR3 comprises 16 residues. CDR1 and CDR2 (germline): SGHDT, YYEEEE. The trim removed 0 bases at V and 8 bases at J, leaving 8 bases unmatched. The DNA for the CDR3 is TGTGCCAGCAGCTTGGCCCCCAGCGGGGGGGCCTATGAGCAGTTCTTC. It translates to CASSLAPSGGAYEQFF.

This clone was detected only a few times. V and J are TRBV9 and TRBJ1-1; D unresolved. The V end was cut by 2 bases, the J end by 7 bases, with 12 bases between. Germline loops: CDR1 SGDLS, CDR2 YYNGEE. The CDR3 totals 13 residues. CDR3 protein: CASSVLTQIEAFF. The CDR3 DNA follows: TGTGCCAGCAGCGTCCTGACACAAATTGAAGCTTTCTTT.

The chain combines TRBV7-2 with TRBJ2-6; perhaps TRBD1 as D (6 bases). Trimming stripped 4 bases from V and 2 bases from J, with 18 bases between. Germline V gene sequence: CDR1 SGHTA, CDR2 FQGNSA. The CDR3 has 18 amino acids. The CDR3 coding sequence is TGTGCCAGCAGCTCCCCCCGAGGGGGTCCTCCTGGGGCCAACGTCCTGACTTTC. This gives the protein CASSSPRGGPPGANVLTF. The full variable domain, with the rest looked up from reference TRBV7-2 and TRBJ2-6, is GAGVSQSPSNKVTEKGKDVELRCDPISGHTALYWYRQSLGQGLEFLIYFQGNSAPDKSGLPSDRFSAERTGGSVSTLTIQRTQQEDSAVYLCASSSPRGGPPGANVLTFGAGSRLTVL.

This clone was found a few times. This chain uses TRBV9 with TRBJ2-1; tentatively, D is TRBD1 (5 bases). The CDR3 contains 15 residues. Trimming cost V 3 bases and J 4 bases, with 14 bases left between them. Germline values: CDR1 SGDLS, CDR2 YYNGEE. The CDR3 DNA reads TGTGCCAGCAGCGCGACAGTGGGTCTTTACAATGAGCAGTTCTTC. The encoded protein is CASSATVGLYNEQFF.

The V and J genes are TRBV5-1 and TRBJ2-7, with 8 bases aligning to TRBD2. V shed 4 bases and J 7 bases; nucleotides not matched to a gene: 1. The V gene's germline CDR1 is SGHRS and CDR2 YFSETQ. The CDR3 is 11 residues long. CDR3 DNA sequence: TGCGCCAGCAGCAGCGGGGGTGAGCAGTACTTC. Residues: CASSSGGEQYF.

This clone was recorded only once. The rearrangement joins TRBV27 to TRBJ2-5; D perhaps matches TRBD2 (6 bases). V lost 7 bases, J lost 0 bases, and 12 bases lay in between. The CDR3 is 14 amino acids. CDR1 and CDR2 from the germline V gene are MNHEY and SMNVEV (reference sequence). This chain's CDR3 is CASTGDPYQETQYF. DNA for the CDR3: TGTGCCAGCACGGGGGACCCGTACCAAGAGACCCAGTACTTC.

V gene TRBV5-8 combines with J gene TRBJ1-3, with TRBD1 identical over 8 bases. V was clipped by 0 bases and J by 4 bases; unmatched bases: 3. CDR3 size: 15 residues. Germline-derived CDR1 and CDR2 are SGHTS and YDEGEE. The CDR3 region is CASSLGTGYGNTIYF. The CDR3 DNA reads as TGTGCCAGCAGCTTGGGGACAGGGTACGGAAACACCATATATTTT. Combining the CDR3 with reference TRBV5-8 and TRBJ1-3 gives the whole variable domain EAGVTQSPTHLIKTRGQQATLRCSPISGHTSVYWYQQALGLGLQFLLWYDEGEERNRGNFPPRFSGRQFPNYSSELNVNALELEDSALYLCASSLGTGYGNTIYFGEGSWLTVV.

CDR3 loop: CASSIMGPYEQYF. CDR3 nucleotides: TGCGCCAGCAGCATCATGGGCCCCTACGAGCAGTACTTC. The V call is TRBV5-1, the J call TRBJ2-7; D gene ambiguous. Germline V CDR1 and CDR2: SGHRS, YFSETQ. The CDR3 loop spans 13 amino acids. V dropped 4 bases and J dropped 2 bases, with 10 bases sitting between them.

This clone came up a few times. The CDR3 nucleotides are TGTGCCAGCAGCGTAGCTACTAGCGGGGGGGAGCTGTTTTTT. It is translated as CASSVATSGGELFF. The rearrangement uses TRBV9 and TRBJ2-2; 9 nucleotides agree with TRBD2. The J segment lost 8 bases and the V segment lost 0 bases, leaving 2 bases of the junction unmatched. CDR3 length equals 14 residues. Germline values: CDR1 SGDLS, CDR2 YYNGEE.

This chain joins TRBV27 and TRBJ2-7; 9 nucleotides match TRBD1. The V gene end was trimmed by 4 bases and the J gene end by 4 bases; junction bases not matched to a gene: 5. The CDR3 extends over 14 amino acids. Germline V gives CDR1 MNHEY, CDR2 SMNVEV (reference sequence). The CDR3 is CASSSQGAGYEQYF. The CDR3 DNA reads TGTGCCAGCAGTTCACAGGGGGCGGGGTACGAGCAGTACTTC.